This passage covers 30 T cell receptor beta chains from one sample sequenced in a study of cytomegalovirus exposure and HLA in healthy donors. The PCR was carried out with 60 Vbeta primers and 13 Jbeta primers. The protocol was immunoSEQ multiplex PCR, while the TCRdb copy is restricted to in-frame clones and leaves out a portion. The sample carries 100,000 to 150,000 clones, 60% to 75% recorded once. Source material: PBMCs. These receptors all stem from a woman aged 40 to 50 in good health and CMV-seropositive.

This rearrangement joins TRBV5-1 to TRBJ1-4, with D hard to call. The V gene's germline CDR1 is SGHRS and CDR2 YFSETQ. There are 14 residues in the CDR3. Between the trimmed V and J ends, which lost 4 bases and 0 bases, there was a span of 7 bases. The chain's CDR3 is CASSPLATNEKLFF. CDR3 sequence (DNA): TGCGCCAGCAGCCCCCTTGCAACTAATGAAAAACTGTTTTTT.

This clone was recorded once. The rearrangement uses TRBV13 and TRBJ2-7, with 7 bases identical to TRBD1. CDR3 size: 13 residues. V shed 6 bases, J shed 6 bases, and the junction held 8 bases outside the gene matches. Germline values: CDR1 PRHDT, CDR2 FYEKMQ (reference sequence). The CDR3 nucleotides read TGTGCCAGCAGGCTCGGACAGGCGGGCGAGCAGTACTTC. Protein product: CASRLGQAGEQYF.

This clone was seen just once. The chain combines TRBV9 with TRBJ2-5; TRBD2 agrees at 9 bases. V trimming: 4 bases; J trimming: 5 bases; junction bases outside the gene matches: 6. The CDR3 runs 14 residues. In germline, CDR1 is SGDLS, CDR2 YYNGEE. The CDR3: CASSPRGGRETQYF. CDR3 coding DNA: TGTGCCAGCAGCCCGCGGGGGGGCCGGGAGACCCAGTACTTC.

V and J are TRBV7-9 and TRBJ2-3, with TRBD2 matching 14 bases. CDR1 SEHNR and CDR2 FQNEAQ come from the germline V gene (reference sequence). V dropped 5 bases and J dropped 0; count of bases not matched to a gene: 7. The length of the CDR3 is 18 residues. The CDR3 coding sequence is TGTGCCAGCAGCATGACTAGCGGGGGGGGATTAAGCACAGATACGCAGTATTTT. Translation: CASSMTSGGGLSTDTQYF.

This clone turned up a few times. J is TRBJ2-1 and V is TRBV9, with 8 nucleotides matching TRBD2. This CDR3 comprises 17 residues. After removal of 0 bases from V and 7 bases from J, the junction contained 12 bases not matched to a gene. The V gene's germline CDR1 is SGDLS and CDR2 YYNGEE. The chain's CDR3 is CASSVGVASGRRNEQFF. The CDR3 coding sequence is TGTGCCAGCAGCGTAGGGGTTGCGAGCGGGAGACGGAATGAGCAGTTCTTC.

The chain recombines TRBV4-1 with TRBJ2-1, with TRBD2 as a possible D gene (5 bases). The germline V gene encodes CDR1 MGHRA and CDR2 YSYEKL. This CDR3 has 17 residues. V lost 3 bases to trimming and J lost 1 base, with 16 bases between them. CDR3 nucleotide sequence: TGCGCCAGCAGCCATGAGACAATAGGCGGGTCCTACAATGAGCAGTTCTTC. Protein: CASSHETIGGSYNEQFF.

The V and J genes are TRBV7-2 and TRBJ2-7, with a weak D call TRBD2 (5 bases). The CDR3 contains 14 residues. V was pared by 1 base and J by 4 bases, with 11 bases between. CDR1 is SGHTA, CDR2 FQGNSA, per germline. The CDR3 loop is CASSLVASGYEQYF. The CDR3 coding sequence is TGTGCCAGCAGCTTAGTAGCTTCGGGGTACGAGCAGTACTTC.

This clone was found once. The chain is built from TRBV28 and TRBJ1-5, with 9 bases identical to TRBD1. The CDR3 length is 16 residues. V lost 5 bases, J lost 2 bases, and 7 bases stayed unmatched. Germline V gene sequence: CDR1 MDHEN, CDR2 SYDVKM. CDR3 bases: TGTGCCAGCAGTGCCTGGACAGGGGATGGCAATCAGCCCCAGCATTTT. Its translation is CASSAWTGDGNQPQHF.

The chain joins TRBV7-8 to TRBJ1-3; 7 nucleotides agree with TRBD1. From germline, CDR1 is SGHVS and CDR2 FQNEAQ. Trimming took 5 bases from V and 0 from J; bases not matched to a gene: 4. This CDR3 is built from 15 residues. The CDR3 here is CASSLRQGSGNTIYF. The CDR3 DNA follows: TGTGCCAGCAGCCTCAGACAGGGCTCTGGAAACACCATATATTTT. Full variable domain (missing parts from reference TRBV7-8 and TRBJ1-3): GAGVSQSPRYKVAKRGQDVALRCDPISGHVSLFWYQQALGQGPEFLTYFQNEAQLDKSGLPSDRFFAERPEGSVSTLKIQRTQQEDSAVYLCASSLRQGSGNTIYFGEGSWLTVV.

The V call is TRBV6-5, the J call TRBJ1-1, with 8 bases matching TRBD1. The V segment lost 5 bases and the J segment 5 bases; nucleotides outside the gene matches: 7. Germline V lookup: CDR1 MNHEY, CDR2 SVGAGI. The CDR3 has 14 amino acids. The CDR3 nucleotides are TGTGCCAGCAGTGGCGGAACAGGGGGGACTGAAGCTTTCTTT. This sequence encodes CASSGGTGGTEAFF.

This chain uses TRBV30 with TRBJ1-2; TRBD1 aligns across 7 bases. Per germline, CDR1 GTSNPN and CDR2 SVGIG (reference sequence). Trimming removed 0 bases from V and 4 bases from J; junction bases left unmatched: 14. The CDR3 consists of 17 residues. CDR3 DNA: TGTGCCTGGAGTGTACGGATCCCGGGACAGAGTACCTATGGCTACACCTTC. Translating gives CAWSVRIPGQSTYGYTF.

The J gene is TRBJ1-1, the V gene TRBV27; D gene uncertain. Per germline, CDR1 MNHEY and CDR2 SMNVEV (reference sequence). CDR3 length equals 13 residues. V dropped 2 bases and J dropped 3 bases, with 7 bases sitting between them. CDR3 DNA: TGTGCCAGCAGTTTAGAGGGTGACACTGAAGCTTTCTTT. Translation gives CASSLEGDTEAFF.

This clone was counted between two and nine times. The chain links TRBV9 to TRBJ2-5; tentative D call: TRBD1 (6 bases). V lost 3 bases to trimming and J lost 5 bases, with 17 bases between them. The germline gives CDR1 SGDLS, CDR2 YYNGEE. The CDR3 is 15 amino acids. The CDR3 region is CASSATGNVRETQYF. CDR3 nucleotides: TGTGCCAGCAGCGCCACAGGGAACGTTCGGGAGACCCAGTACTTC.

This clone was seen once. This chain links TRBV5-5 with TRBJ2-5, with a possible D match to TRBD1 (5 bases). The germline V gene has CDR1 SGHKS and CDR2 YYEKEE (reference sequence). CDR3 size: 14 residues. Trimming removed 4 bases from V and 5 bases from J, with 15 bases in between. The CDR3 spells CASSPLQVSETQYF. The DNA for the CDR3 is TGTGCCAGCAGCCCCCTACAGGTTTCGGAGACCCAGTACTTC.

V gene TRBV11-3 combines with J gene TRBJ2-1; 9 nucleotides agree with TRBD1. The germline gives CDR1 SGHNT, CDR2 YENEEA. The CDR3 consists of 12 residues. Germline trimming cut 4 bases from V and 14 bases from J; bases unmatched to any gene: 6. This CDR3 is CASSSDRGGEFF. The DNA for the CDR3 is TGTGCCAGCAGCTCGGACAGGGGCGGTGAGTTCTTC.

This clone was detected a few times. The gene calls are TRBV6-5 and TRBJ1-1; D unresolved. The V gene lost 0 bases and the J gene lost 5 bases, with 13 bases spanning the gap. From germline, CDR1 is MNHEY and CDR2 SVGAGI. The CDR3 sequence is 15 residues long. The CDR3 is CASSYSSGSRTEAFF. CDR3 nucleotides: TGTGCCAGCAGTTACTCATCTGGGAGTAGGACTGAAGCTTTCTTT.

The genes are TRBV28 and TRBJ2-5; D is uncertain. Germline V gives CDR1 MDHEN, CDR2 SYDVKM. V was trimmed by 3 bases and J by 5 bases, leaving 7 bases between them. The CDR3 sequence is 12 residues long. The CDR3 bases are TGTGCCAGCAGTTTCACCCGGGAGACCCAGTACTTC. It specifies CASSFTRETQYF.

The CDR3 DNA is TGTGCCAGCAGTCCTAGAGGTAGCCACAATCAGCCCCAGCATTTT. Protein: CASSPRGSHNQPQHF. The chain combines TRBV6-1 with TRBJ1-5; D unresolved. Trimming pared 5 bases from V and 3 bases from J, leaving 14 bases between. Germline assignment: CDR1 MNHNS and CDR2 SASEGT. This CDR3 comprises 15 residues.

This clone was counted between two and nine times. V is TRBV13 and J is TRBJ2-2; D is unresolved. Germline V gene data show CDR1 as PRHDT and CDR2 as FYEKMQ (reference sequence). Trimming left V 5 bases short and J 4 bases short, with 5 bases between. The length of the CDR3 is 12 residues. In DNA form, the CDR3 reads TGTGCCAGCAGCCCTAGCACCGGGGAGCTGTTTTTT. Protein product: CASSPSTGELFF.

The chain is built from TRBV28 and TRBJ2-7; 9 positions match TRBD1. J lost 2 bases, V lost 3 bases, and 5 bases had no gene match. Looked up from germline, CDR1 is MDHEN and CDR2 is SYDVKM. The CDR3 is 15 amino acids. The CDR3 is CASSFGTGSPYEQYF. DNA for the CDR3: TGTGCCAGCAGTTTCGGGACAGGGAGTCCCTACGAGCAGTACTTC.

The chain recombines TRBV11-3 with TRBJ2-2, with D possibly being TRBD1 (6 bases). Trimming took 3 bases from V and 3 from J, leaving 8 bases between them. The CDR3 covers 14 residues. Germline V gene data show CDR1 as SGHNT and CDR2 as YENEEA. CDR3 bases: TGTGCCAGCAGCTTTGGACAGTACACCGGGGAGCTGTTTTTT. The encoded protein is CASSFGQYTGELFF.

V is TRBV18 and J is TRBJ2-3; possible D gene TRBD1, 6 bases. The V gene's germline CDR1 is KGHSH and CDR2 LQKENI. The CDR3 sequence is 15 residues long. Trimming shortened V by 2 bases and J by 0 bases, and 9 bases separated the two germline ends. The CDR3 is CASSPATGSTDTQYF. CDR3 nucleotides: TGTGCCAGCTCACCAGCGACAGGTAGCACAGATACGCAGTATTTT.

The rearrangement joins TRBV30 to TRBJ1-2; possible D gene TRBD1, 6 bases. The V and J ends lost 3 bases and 4 bases respectively, with 24 bases between them. CDR1 is GTSNPN, CDR2 SVGIG, per germline (reference sequence). The CDR3 has 17 residues. The CDR3 DNA follows: TGTGCCTGGAGGGGGGGAGGGGGTACAGGGTCGAGCTATGGCTACACCTTC. Translated: CAWRGGGGTGSSYGYTF.

The V call is TRBV7-9, the J call TRBJ2-7; possible D gene TRBD1, 6 bases. The CDR3 is 13 residues long. V was trimmed by 5 bases and J by 4 bases, leaving 12 bases between them. CDR1 SEHNR and CDR2 FQNEAQ come from the germline V gene (reference sequence). CDR3 DNA sequence: TGTGCCAGCAGCAGTGGACAGTCTTACGAGCAGTACTTC. Protein product: CASSSGQSYEQYF.

J is TRBJ1-3 and V is TRBV6-1; D perhaps matches TRBD1 (6 bases). Germline loops: CDR1 MNHNS, CDR2 SASEGT. This CDR3 spans 13 amino acids. V lost 6 bases, J lost 0 bases, and 6 bases lay in between. The CDR3 DNA reads TGTGCCAGCAGAGGGGGCTCTGGAAACACCATATATTTT. It yields the protein CASRGGSGNTIYF.

The rearrangement uses TRBV14 and TRBJ2-1; TRBD2 aligns across 10 bases. The germline CDR1 and CDR2 sequences are SGHDN and FVKESK. V lost 0 bases, J lost 7 bases, and 12 bases stayed unmatched. The CDR3 has 18 residues. CDR3 in DNA: TGTGCCAGCAGCCAAGAAGGGAAGTCTAGCGGGAGAGTGAATGAGCAGTTCTTC. As protein: CASSQEGKSSGRVNEQFF.

CDR3 coding DNA: TGTGCCAGCAGTGAGGGACAGGGGAGGGTGGAGACTGAAGCTTTCTTT. Its protein product is CASSEGQGRVETEAFF. J is TRBJ1-1 and V is TRBV6-1; 10 positions agree with TRBD1. Germline loops: CDR1 MNHNS, CDR2 SASEGT. CDR3 size: 16 residues. J was trimmed by 5 bases and V by 3 bases; bases with no gene match: 9.

This chain connects TRBV2 to TRBJ1-1; 8 nucleotides agree with TRBD1. This CDR3 spans 18 amino acids. The germline V gene encodes CDR1 SNHLY and CDR2 FYNNEI. J gave up 0 bases and V 10 bases, and 19 bases lay outside the gene matches. For the CDR3, the DNA is TGTGCCACCATAACGGACCGGGACAGGAGAACAATGAACACTGAAGCTTTCTTT. The encoded protein is CATITDRDRRTMNTEAFF.

The chain combines TRBV11-3 with TRBJ2-3; D is uncertain. V lost 2 bases to trimming and J lost 0 bases, with 6 bases between them. The germline V gene has CDR1 SGHNT and CDR2 YENEEA. This CDR3 region has 14 residues. The CDR3 bases are TGTGCCAGCAGCTTAACTCTTAGCACAGATACGCAGTATTTT. It codes for CASSLTLSTDTQYF.

The DNA of the CDR3 is TGTGCCAGCAGCCCGGGACAGGGAGCCTACGAGCAGTACTTC. This gives the protein CASSPGQGAYEQYF. The V call is TRBV7-3, the J call TRBJ2-7; 9 nucleotides line up with TRBD1. Germline CDR1 SGHTA, CDR2 FQGTGA. The CDR3 has 14 amino acids. V gave up 5 bases and J gave up 2 bases; unmatched junction bases: 4.